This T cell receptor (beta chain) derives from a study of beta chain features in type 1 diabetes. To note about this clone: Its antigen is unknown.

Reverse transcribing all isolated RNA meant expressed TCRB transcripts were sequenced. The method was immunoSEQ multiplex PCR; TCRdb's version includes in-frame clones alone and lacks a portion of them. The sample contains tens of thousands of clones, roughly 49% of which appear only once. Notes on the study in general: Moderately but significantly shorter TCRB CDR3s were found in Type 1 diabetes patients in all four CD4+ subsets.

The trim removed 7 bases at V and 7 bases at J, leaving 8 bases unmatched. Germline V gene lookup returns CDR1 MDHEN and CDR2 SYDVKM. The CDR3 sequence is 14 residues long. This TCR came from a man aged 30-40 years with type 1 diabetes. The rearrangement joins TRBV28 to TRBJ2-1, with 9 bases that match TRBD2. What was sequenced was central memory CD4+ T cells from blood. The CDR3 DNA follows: TGTGCCAGCACCCTAGCGGGGAGGAGGAATGAGCAGTTCTTC. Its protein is CASTLAGRRNEQFF.